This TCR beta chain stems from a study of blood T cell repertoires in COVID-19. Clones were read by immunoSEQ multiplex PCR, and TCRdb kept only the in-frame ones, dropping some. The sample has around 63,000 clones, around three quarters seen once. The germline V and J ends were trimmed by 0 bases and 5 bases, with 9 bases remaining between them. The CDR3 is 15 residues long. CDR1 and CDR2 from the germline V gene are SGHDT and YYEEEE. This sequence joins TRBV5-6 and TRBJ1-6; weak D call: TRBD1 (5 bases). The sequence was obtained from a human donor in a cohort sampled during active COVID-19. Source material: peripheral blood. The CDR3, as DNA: TGTGCCAGCAGCTTGGGACAGCTAAATAATTCACCCCTCCACTTT. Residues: CASSLGQLNNSPLHF.